What follows is one T cell receptor beta chain and its context. The antigen is undetermined. This sample is drawn from a study of naive and memory T cell subsets. Study-wide findings and caveats: Potentially, T cell activation and differentiation skew this RNA-based measurement.

A UMI-containing oligonucleotide was joined by 3' ligation to the TCR cDNA template. Unsorted total RNA, about 1 to 1000 ng, was DNase treated before reverse transcription. The SP2 primer and nested alpha and beta constant region primers amplified ligated cDNA in four rounds. Blood and skin TCR RNA was reverse transcribed with alpha and beta constant primers. TCRdb processed the 5' RACE reads anew with MiXCR; each CDR3 protein has one entry. The repertoire includes about 62,000 distinct CDR3 sequences, roughly 8.1% of them detected once, and roughly 19% sits in the top ten. This receptor was identified in a female donor in good health.

CDR3: CASSQNFDGDISVSNQPQHF. DNA for the CDR3: TGTGCCAGCAGCCAAAATTTTGATGGGGACATATCAGTAAGCAATCAGCCCCAGCATTTT. J is TRBJ1-5 and V is TRBV4-2, with a tentative D call TRBD1 (6 bases). The V gene's germline CDR1 is LGHNA and CDR2 YNFKEQ. Trimming removed 2 bases from V and 1 base from J, with 24 bases in between. CDR3 length: 20 residues.